This record covers a single TCR beta chain. Its antigen remains unidentified. Generated by immunoSEQ multiplex PCR, the TCRdb table keeps only in-frame clones and is missing some. The table has tens of thousands of clones, roughly 80% seen once. The data belong to a study of PD-L1 blockade in urothelial cancer. At the level of the study: Patients, treated from about 2014 onward, received atezolizumab 1,200 mg intravenously every 3 weeks. Patients previously received 0 to 3 chemotherapy regimens. Blood gave a median approximately 140,000 T cells.

Study outcomes and limitations: Patients who had durable benefit saw their tumor-associated blood clones expand more at 3 weeks.

The clonotype originates from a man between 65 and 79 years old with urothelial cancer. This specimen was PBMCs, taken around atezolizumab (anti-PD-L1) treatment.

The CDR3 loop reads CASSYSWGPENEQFF. The CDR3 nucleotides read TGTGCCAGCAGTTACTCGTGGGGGCCGGAAAATGAGCAGTTCTTC. The chain couples TRBV6-5 to TRBJ2-1; tentative D call: TRBD1 (6 bases). CDR3 size: 15 residues. Trimming took off 0 bases at V and 7 bases at J, with 13 bases between the two ends. Germline-derived CDR1 and CDR2 are MNHEY and SVGAGI.